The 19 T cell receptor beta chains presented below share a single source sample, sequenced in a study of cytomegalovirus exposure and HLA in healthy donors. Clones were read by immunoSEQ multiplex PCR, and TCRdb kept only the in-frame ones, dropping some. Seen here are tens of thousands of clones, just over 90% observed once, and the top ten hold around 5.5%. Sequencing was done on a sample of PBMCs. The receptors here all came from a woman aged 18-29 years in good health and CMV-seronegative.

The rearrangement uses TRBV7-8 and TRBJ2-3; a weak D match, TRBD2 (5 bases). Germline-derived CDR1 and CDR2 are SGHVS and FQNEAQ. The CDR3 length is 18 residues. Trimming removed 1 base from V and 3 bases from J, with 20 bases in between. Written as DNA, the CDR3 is TGTGCCAGCAGCTTAGGTGCGTTACGGCGAAGGGAGACAGATACGCAGTATTTT. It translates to CASSLGALRRRETDTQYF. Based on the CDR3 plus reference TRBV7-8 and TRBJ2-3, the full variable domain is GAGVSQSPRYKVAKRGQDVALRCDPISGHVSLFWYQQALGQGPEFLTYFQNEAQLDKSGLPSDRFFAERPEGSVSTLKIQRTQQEDSAVYLCASSLGALRRRETDTQYFGPGTRLTVL.

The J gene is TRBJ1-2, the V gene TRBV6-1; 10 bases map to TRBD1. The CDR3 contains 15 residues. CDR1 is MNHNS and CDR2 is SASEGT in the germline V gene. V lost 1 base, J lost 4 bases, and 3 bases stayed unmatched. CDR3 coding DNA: TGTGCCAGCAGTGAAGTGGGACAGGGGAGCTATGGCTACACCTTC. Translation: CASSEVGQGSYGYTF.

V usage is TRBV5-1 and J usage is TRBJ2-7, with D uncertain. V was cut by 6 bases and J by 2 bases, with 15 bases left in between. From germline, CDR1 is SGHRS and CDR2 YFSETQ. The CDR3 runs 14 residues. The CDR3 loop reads CASKLNPPAYEQYF. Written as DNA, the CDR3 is TGCGCCAGCAAACTAAACCCTCCCGCCTACGAGCAGTACTTC. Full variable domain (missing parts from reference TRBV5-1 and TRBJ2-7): KAGVTQTPRYLIKTRGQQVTLSCSPISGHRSVSWYQQTPGQGLQFLFEYFSETQRNKGNFPGRFSGRQFSNSRSEMNVSTLELGDSALYLCASKLNPPAYEQYFGPGTRLTVT.

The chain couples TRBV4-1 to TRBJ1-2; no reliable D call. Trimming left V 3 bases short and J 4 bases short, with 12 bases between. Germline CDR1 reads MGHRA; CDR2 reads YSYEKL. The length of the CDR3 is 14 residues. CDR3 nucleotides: TGCGCCAGCAGCCATTCCGGGATCCCCTATGGCTACACCTTC. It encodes CASSHSGIPYGYTF.

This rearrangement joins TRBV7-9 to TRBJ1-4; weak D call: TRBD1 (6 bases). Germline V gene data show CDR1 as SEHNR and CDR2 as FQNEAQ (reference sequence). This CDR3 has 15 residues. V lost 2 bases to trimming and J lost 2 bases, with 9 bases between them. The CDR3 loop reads CASSLIGQTNEKLFF. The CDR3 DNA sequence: TGTGCCAGCAGCTTAATAGGACAGACTAATGAAAAACTGTTTTTT.

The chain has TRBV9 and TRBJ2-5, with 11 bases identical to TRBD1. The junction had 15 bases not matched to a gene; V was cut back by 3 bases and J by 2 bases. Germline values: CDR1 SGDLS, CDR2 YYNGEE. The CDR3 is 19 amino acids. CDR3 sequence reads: CASSATPFTGQGVQETQYF. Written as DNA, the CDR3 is TGTGCCAGCAGCGCCACTCCATTTACGGGACAGGGGGTTCAAGAGACCCAGTACTTC.

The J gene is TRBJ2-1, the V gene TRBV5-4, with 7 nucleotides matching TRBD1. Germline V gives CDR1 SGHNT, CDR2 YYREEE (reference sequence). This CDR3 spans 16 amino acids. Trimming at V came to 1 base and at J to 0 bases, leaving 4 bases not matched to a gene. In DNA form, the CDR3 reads TGTGCCAGCAGCTTGCAGGGGGTGATCTCCTACAATGAGCAGTTCTTC. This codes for CASSLQGVISYNEQFF.

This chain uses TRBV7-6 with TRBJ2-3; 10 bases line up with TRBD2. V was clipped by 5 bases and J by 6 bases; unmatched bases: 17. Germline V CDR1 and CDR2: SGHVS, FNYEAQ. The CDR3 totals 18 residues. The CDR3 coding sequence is TGTGCCAGCAGCCAACACCGATCAACTAGCGGGGTATTGGATACGCAGTATTTT. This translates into CASSQHRSTSGVLDTQYF.

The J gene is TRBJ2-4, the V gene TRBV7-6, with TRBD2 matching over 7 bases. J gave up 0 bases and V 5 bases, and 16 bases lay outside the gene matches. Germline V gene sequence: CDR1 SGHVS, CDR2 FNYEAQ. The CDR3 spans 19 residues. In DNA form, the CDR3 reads TGTGCCAGCAGCCGCGGACGGGGGACCGGGGAGGGAGCCAAAAACATTCAGTACTTC. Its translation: CASSRGRGTGEGAKNIQYF.

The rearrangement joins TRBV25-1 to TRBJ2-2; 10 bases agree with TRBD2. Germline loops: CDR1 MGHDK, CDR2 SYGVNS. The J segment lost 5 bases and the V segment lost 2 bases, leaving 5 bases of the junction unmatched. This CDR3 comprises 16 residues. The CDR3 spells CASSELYSGRTGELFF. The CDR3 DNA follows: TGTGCCAGCAGTGAACTTTATAGCGGGAGGACCGGGGAGCTGTTTTTT. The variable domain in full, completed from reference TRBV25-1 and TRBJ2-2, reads EADIYQTPRYLVIGTGKKITLECSQTMGHDKMYWYQQDPGMELHLIHYSYGVNSTEKGDLSSESTVSRIRTEHFPLTLESARPSHTSQYLCASSELYSGRTGELFFGEGSRLTVL.

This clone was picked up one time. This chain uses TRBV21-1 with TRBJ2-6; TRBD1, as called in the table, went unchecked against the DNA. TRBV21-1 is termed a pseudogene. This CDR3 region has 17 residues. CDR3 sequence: CASSAGTGSSGANVLTF. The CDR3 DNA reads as TGTGCCAGCAGTGCCGGGACAGGGAGCTCTGGGGCCAACGTCCTGACTTTC.

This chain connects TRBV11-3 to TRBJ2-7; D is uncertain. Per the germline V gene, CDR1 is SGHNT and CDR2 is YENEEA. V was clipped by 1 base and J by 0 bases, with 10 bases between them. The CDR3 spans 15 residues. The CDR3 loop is CASSLAVGSSYEQYV. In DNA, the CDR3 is TGTGCCAGCAGCTTAGCGGTGGGTAGCTCCTACGAGCAGTACGTC.

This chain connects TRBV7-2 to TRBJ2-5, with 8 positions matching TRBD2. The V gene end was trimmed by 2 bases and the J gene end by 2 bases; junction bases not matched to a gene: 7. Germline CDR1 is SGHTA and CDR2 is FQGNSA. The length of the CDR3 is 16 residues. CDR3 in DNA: TGTGCCAGCAGCTTATGGGGCTCGGGAGGGCAAGAGACCCAGTACTTC. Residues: CASSLWGSGGQETQYF.

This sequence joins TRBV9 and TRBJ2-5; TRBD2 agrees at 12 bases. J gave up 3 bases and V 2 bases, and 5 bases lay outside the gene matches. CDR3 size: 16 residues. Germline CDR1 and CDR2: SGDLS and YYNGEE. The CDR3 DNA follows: TGTGCCAGCAGCGTGTCCCCTAGCGGGGGGGAAGAGACCCAGTACTTC. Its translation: CASSVSPSGGEETQYF.

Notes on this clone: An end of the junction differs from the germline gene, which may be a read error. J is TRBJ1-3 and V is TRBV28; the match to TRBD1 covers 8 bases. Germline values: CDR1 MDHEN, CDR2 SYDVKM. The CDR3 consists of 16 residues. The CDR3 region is CTSSDEGQGRWNTIYF. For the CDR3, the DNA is TGTACCAGCAGTGACGAAGGACAGGGTAGATGGAACACCATATATTTT.

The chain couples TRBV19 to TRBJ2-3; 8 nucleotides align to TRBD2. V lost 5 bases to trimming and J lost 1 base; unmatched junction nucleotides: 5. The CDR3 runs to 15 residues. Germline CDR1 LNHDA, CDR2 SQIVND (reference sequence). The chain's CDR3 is CASSFSGVRTDTQYF. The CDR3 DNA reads TGTGCCAGTAGTTTTAGCGGGGTTCGCACAGATACGCAGTATTTT.

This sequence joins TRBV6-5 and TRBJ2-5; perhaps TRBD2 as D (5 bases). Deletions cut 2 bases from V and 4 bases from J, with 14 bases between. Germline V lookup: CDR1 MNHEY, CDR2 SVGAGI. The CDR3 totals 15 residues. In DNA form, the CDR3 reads TGTGCCAGCAGTTACGAGGCAAGGAGGACAGAGACCCAGTACTTC. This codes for CASSYEARRTETQYF.

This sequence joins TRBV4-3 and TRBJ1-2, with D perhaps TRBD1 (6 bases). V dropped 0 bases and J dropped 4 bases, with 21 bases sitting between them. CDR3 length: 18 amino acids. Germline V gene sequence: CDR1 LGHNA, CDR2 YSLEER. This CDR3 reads CASSQDLPDRLRSYGYTF. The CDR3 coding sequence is TGCGCCAGCAGCCAAGATCTCCCTGACAGGCTGCGAAGCTATGGCTACACCTTC.

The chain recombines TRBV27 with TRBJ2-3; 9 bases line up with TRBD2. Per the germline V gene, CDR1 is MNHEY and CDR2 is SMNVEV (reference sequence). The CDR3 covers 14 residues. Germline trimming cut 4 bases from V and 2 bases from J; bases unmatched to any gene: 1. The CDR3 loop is CASSSSGNTDTQYF. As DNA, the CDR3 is TGTGCCAGCAGTTCTAGCGGGAACACAGATACGCAGTATTTT.